This T cell receptor beta chain was recorded in a study of cytomegalovirus exposure and HLA in healthy donors. The method was immunoSEQ multiplex PCR; TCRdb's version includes in-frame clones alone and lacks a portion of them. Found here are 150,000 or so clones, about 86% of them singletons; the top ten hold less than 2.5%. This CDR3 spans 12 amino acids. The V end lost 5 bases, the J end lost 5 bases, and 9 bases lay between the germline ends. CDR1 is LNHDA and CDR2 is SQIVND in the germline V gene (reference sequence). The V call is TRBV19, the J call TRBJ1-1; D is unclear. Sequenced input: PBMCs. The sequence was obtained from a human donor in good health. The CDR3, as DNA: TGTGCCAGTAGTCATCGAGGGACTGAAGCTTTCTTT. Amino acids: CASSHRGTEAFF.